This TCR beta chain was documented in a study of healthy donors' naive CD4 and CD8 T cells. Germline values: CDR1 MGHRA, CDR2 YSYEKL. The CDR3 has 14 amino acids. The V and J ends lost 1 base and 2 bases respectively, with 8 bases between them. TCR libraries were built from about 500 ng of total RNA by linear amplification. MiXCR was run by TCRdb on the reads, yielding one entry per CDR3 protein. The data hold some 190,000 distinct CDR3 sequences, with nearly 75% observed a single time. The clonotype originates from a pool of human donors in good health; the sample pools cells from several healthy donors. Sequenced sample: naive CD4+ and CD8+ T cells sorted from blood, pooled from several donors. The chain recombines TRBV4-1 with TRBJ2-5, with D uncertain. CDR3 amino acids: CASSQGVVQETQYF. DNA of the CDR3: TGCGCCAGCAGCCAAGGTGTGGTTCAAGAGACCCAGTACTTC.